The 26 T cell receptor beta chains below come from one sample, sequenced in a study of T cell responses to AZD1222 COVID-19 vaccine. Clones were read by immunoSEQ multiplex PCR, and TCRdb kept only the in-frame ones, dropping some. The data hold 150,000 or so clones, with less than 90% observed a single time. Here the sequenced sample was peripheral blood, taken on day 0 of AZD1222 vaccination. These receptors were obtained from an adult in good health.

V usage is TRBV4-3 and J usage is TRBJ2-7; a weak D match, TRBD1 (6 bases). With 0 bases removed from V and 1 base from J, the gap between germline ends came to 13 bases. Germline loops: CDR1 LGHNA, CDR2 YSLEER. The CDR3 loop spans 16 amino acids. The CDR3 spells CASSQDPRQASYEQYF. CDR3 bases: TGCGCCAGCAGCCAAGATCCGCGACAGGCTTCCTACGAGCAGTACTTC.

The chain joins TRBV5-4 to TRBJ1-6; D gene unclear. The CDR3 totals 12 residues. Trimming cost V 4 bases and J 10 bases, with 9 bases left between them. Germline V gene data show CDR1 as SGHNT and CDR2 as YYREEE (reference sequence). The CDR3 is CASSDDSSPLHF. Written as DNA, the CDR3 is TGTGCCAGCAGCGACGACTCATCACCCCTCCACTTT.

The J gene is TRBJ2-1, the V gene TRBV6-5; 9 nucleotides line up with TRBD1. CDR1 is MNHEY, CDR2 SVGAGI, per germline. J lost 3 bases, V lost 6 bases, and 6 bases had no gene match. The CDR3 extends over 15 amino acids. CDR3 region: CASSPQGAFYNEQFF. The CDR3 DNA reads as TGTGCCAGCAGCCCACAGGGGGCTTTCTACAATGAGCAGTTCTTC.

This clone has only one observation. The J gene is TRBJ2-1, the V gene TRBV18, with a possible D match to TRBD2 (5 bases). V was pared by 8 bases and J by 7 bases, with 9 bases between. The CDR3 sequence is 11 residues long. The V gene's germline CDR1 is KGHSH and CDR2 LQKENI. CDR3 sequence (DNA): TGTGCCAGCGGAACGGGGAATGAGCAGTTCTTC. Amino acid sequence: CASGTGNEQFF.

This rearrangement joins TRBV6-2 or TRBV6-3 to TRBJ2-5; D not resolved. V lost 3 bases, J lost 2 bases, and 7 bases lay in between. Germline CDR1 and CDR2: MNHEY and SVGEGT. The CDR3 spans 13 residues. The CDR3 region has the DNA TGTGCCAGCAGTTATCCACATCAAGAGACCCAGTACTTC. Its protein is CASSYPHQETQYF.

The rearrangement links TRBV14 to TRBJ1-2; maybe TRBD1 (6 bases). Germline loops: CDR1 SGHDN, CDR2 FVKESK. The CDR3 consists of 13 residues. Deletions cut 4 bases from V and 4 bases from J, with 10 bases between. CDR3 sequence reads: CASSRGHGYGYTF. The CDR3, as DNA: TGTGCCAGCAGCCGGGGACACGGCTATGGCTACACCTTC.

This sequence joins TRBV5-4 and TRBJ1-2; perhaps TRBD1 as D (5 bases). The CDR3 contains 14 residues. Germline V gene lookup returns CDR1 SGHNT and CDR2 YYREEE (reference sequence). Between the trimmed V and J ends, which lost 2 bases and 6 bases, there was a span of 14 bases. In DNA form, the CDR3 reads TGTGCCAGCAGCTTCGGACAAGGGACTGATGGCTACACCTTC. This encodes CASSFGQGTDGYTF.

The chain links TRBV6-5 to TRBJ1-2, with TRBD1 identical over 11 bases. V dropped 6 bases and J dropped 4; count of bases not matched to a gene: 7. Germline loops: CDR1 MNHEY, CDR2 SVGAGI. This CDR3 comprises 15 residues. CDR3 region: CASRTTGTGGYGYTF. The CDR3 DNA reads TGTGCCAGCAGAACCACCGGGACAGGGGGCTATGGCTACACCTTC.

J is TRBJ2-5 and V is TRBV7-2, with D tentatively TRBD2 (5 bases). Germline CDR1 is SGHTA and CDR2 is FQGNSA. The germline V and J ends were trimmed by 1 base and 2 bases, with 8 bases remaining between them. This CDR3 is 14 amino acids long. The CDR3 sequence is CASSLGGLQETQYF. Written as DNA, the CDR3 is TGTGCCAGCAGCTTAGGAGGGCTTCAAGAGACCCAGTACTTC.

This chain joins TRBV10-2 and TRBJ1-1; a weak D match, TRBD1 (5 bases). CDR3 length: 12 amino acids. V was clipped by 4 bases and J by 6 bases, with 9 bases between them. Per the germline V gene, CDR1 is WSHSY and CDR2 is SAAADI. The CDR3 here is CASSGGVPEAFF. The CDR3 DNA sequence: TGCGCCAGCAGTGGGGGGGTCCCTGAAGCTTTCTTT.

CDR3 sequence: CASSLGTATGELFF. CDR3 in DNA: TGTGCCAGCAGTTTAGGAACCGCTACCGGGGAGCTGTTTTTT. V usage is TRBV27 and J usage is TRBJ2-2, with D unclear. With 2 bases removed from V and 5 bases from J, the gap between germline ends came to 9 bases. The CDR3 totals 14 residues. Germline CDR1 reads MNHEY; CDR2 reads SMNVEV (reference sequence).

CDR3 coding DNA: TGTGCCAGCAGTGAAAGGGAGTCTTCGATGAACACTGAAGCTTTCTTT. Translating it yields CASSERESSMNTEAFF. The rearrangement joins TRBV6-1 to TRBJ1-1; D is unclear. This CDR3 comprises 16 residues. The germline V gene has CDR1 MNHNS and CDR2 SASEGT. Trimming pared 2 bases from V and 0 bases from J, leaving 13 bases between.

The rearrangement links TRBV12-3 or TRBV12-4 to TRBJ2-5; 10 nucleotides match TRBD1. V was pared by 6 bases and J by 5 bases, with 3 bases of the junction left unmatched. The CDR3 is 13 residues long. CDR3 protein: CASSQGQGETQYF. CDR3 DNA sequence: TGTGCCAGCAGCCAGGGACAGGGGGAGACCCAGTACTTC.

The CDR3 here is CASSLGDRYNEQFF. The CDR3 coding sequence is TGTGCCAGCAGCTTAGGTGACAGATACAATGAGCAGTTCTTC. The genes are TRBV11-2 and TRBJ2-1, with a possible D match to TRBD1 (5 bases). This CDR3 spans 14 amino acids. Per germline, CDR1 SGHAT and CDR2 FQNNGV. The ends were cut back, 1 base at V and 4 bases at J, with 8 bases in the middle.

The CDR3, as DNA: TGTGCCAGCAGCTTAGTTTCGGAGATCAGCTATGGCTACACCTTC. Amino acids: CASSLVSEISYGYTF. The chain couples TRBV7-2 to TRBJ1-2, with D uncertain. The CDR3 is 15 residues long. The ends were cut back, 1 base at V and 4 bases at J, with 13 bases in the middle. Germline V gene lookup returns CDR1 SGHTA and CDR2 FQGNSA.

The genes are TRBV6-6 and TRBJ1-1; weak D call: TRBD1 (6 bases). This CDR3 contains 14 residues. Germline V lookup: CDR1 MNHNY, CDR2 SVGAGI (reference sequence). Deletions cut 5 bases from V and 2 bases from J, with 12 bases between. The CDR3 coding sequence is TGTGCCAGCAGTAGCAAGGGGGGTAACACTGAAGCTTTCTTT. Translating it yields CASSSKGGNTEAFF.

V gene TRBV28 combines with J gene TRBJ2-5; D call uncertain. CDR3 size: 14 residues. In germline, CDR1 is MDHEN, CDR2 SYDVKM. Trimming pared 4 bases from V and 8 bases from J, leaving 17 bases between. CDR3 sequence: CASSSIIRAGTQYF. The CDR3 nucleotides are TGTGCCAGCAGTTCAATAATCCGGGCCGGCACCCAGTACTTC.

This chain links TRBV18 with TRBJ2-3; D is perhaps TRBD2 (6 bases). V dropped 3 bases and J dropped 0 bases, with 10 bases sitting between them. This CDR3 is built from 15 residues. Per the germline V gene, CDR1 is KGHSH and CDR2 is LQKENI. The CDR3 loop reads CASSPSGTSTDTQYF. The CDR3 DNA is TGTGCCAGCTCACCTAGTGGGACTAGCACAGATACGCAGTATTTT.

V is TRBV9 and J is TRBJ2-1; 10 nucleotides match TRBD2. The CDR3 is made up of 15 amino acids. Germline V CDR1 and CDR2: SGDLS, YYNGEE. With V trimmed by 1 base and J by 5 bases, 3 bases remained unmatched. DNA of the CDR3: TGTGCCAGCAGCGTACCTAGCGGGGGAGACAATGAGCAGTTCTTC. Its translation is CASSVPSGGDNEQFF. The whole variable domain, filled in from reference TRBV9 and TRBJ2-1, reads DSGVTQTPKHLITATGQRVTLRCSPRSGDLSVYWYQQSLDQGLQFLIQYYNGEERAKGNILERFSAQQFPDLHSELNLSSLELGDSALYFCASSVPSGGDNEQFFGPGTRLTVL.

CDR3 residues: CASSSGQGYQPQHF. In nucleotides, the CDR3 is TGTGCCAGCAGTTCGGGACAGGGGTATCAGCCCCAGCATTTT. The chain employs TRBV6-2 or TRBV6-3 and TRBJ1-5; TRBD1 matches at 10 bases. The trim removed 4 bases at V and 5 bases at J, leaving 2 bases unmatched. This CDR3 is 14 amino acids long. Germline V gene data show CDR1 as MNHEY and CDR2 as SVGEGT.

The chain is built from TRBV18 and TRBJ2-3; D call uncertain. The CDR3 extends over 14 amino acids. The V and J ends lost 1 base and 5 bases respectively, with 10 bases between them. Per germline, CDR1 KGHSH and CDR2 LQKENI. CDR3 DNA sequence: TGTGCCAGCTCACCACAAATAGTAGAAGATACGCAGTATTTT. The encoded protein is CASSPQIVEDTQYF.

The chain joins TRBV5-4 to TRBJ2-6; the D is unclear. The V gene's germline CDR1 is SGHNT and CDR2 YYREEE (reference sequence). Trimming removed 0 bases from V and 0 bases from J, with 4 bases in between. The CDR3 length is 15 residues. CDR3: CASSLDLSGANVLTF. The CDR3 DNA reads as TGTGCCAGCAGCTTGGACCTCTCTGGGGCCAACGTCCTGACTTTC.

The rearrangement joins TRBV7-2 to TRBJ1-1; possibly TRBD1 for D (5 bases). Trimming left V 5 bases short and J 2 bases short, with 15 bases between. The CDR3 spans 15 residues. CDR1 and CDR2 (germline): SGHTA, FQGNSA. The CDR3: CASSVARGKNTEAFF. The CDR3 coding sequence is TGTGCCAGCAGCGTTGCGCGGGGGAAAAACACTGAAGCTTTCTTT.

The CDR3 DNA sequence: TGCGCCAGCAGCGCGAACACCGCCGGGGAGCTGTTTTTT. This sequence encodes CASSANTAGELFF. The J gene is TRBJ2-2, the V gene TRBV5-1; D is unclear. V was trimmed by 4 bases and J by 6 bases, leaving 10 bases between them. This CDR3 is 13 amino acids long. CDR1 is SGHRS and CDR2 is YFSETQ in the germline V gene.

The chain recombines TRBV2 with TRBJ2-3; no clear D gene. Trimming cost V 3 bases and J 0 bases, with 13 bases left between them. Germline CDR1 SNHLY, CDR2 FYNNEI. This CDR3 spans 16 amino acids. CDR3 in DNA: TGTGCCAGCAGTGACGGCAAAGAATCGAGCACAGATACGCAGTATTTT. It codes for CASSDGKESSTDTQYF.

This chain connects TRBV19 to TRBJ2-7; 8 nucleotides agree with TRBD1. Germline values: CDR1 LNHDA, CDR2 SQIVND (reference sequence). The CDR3 contains 14 residues. The trim removed 9 bases at V and 0 bases at J, leaving 7 bases unmatched. CDR3 bases: TGTGCCAGCGGAACCGGGACAGGCTCCTACGAGCAGTACTTC. Residues: CASGTGTGSYEQYF.